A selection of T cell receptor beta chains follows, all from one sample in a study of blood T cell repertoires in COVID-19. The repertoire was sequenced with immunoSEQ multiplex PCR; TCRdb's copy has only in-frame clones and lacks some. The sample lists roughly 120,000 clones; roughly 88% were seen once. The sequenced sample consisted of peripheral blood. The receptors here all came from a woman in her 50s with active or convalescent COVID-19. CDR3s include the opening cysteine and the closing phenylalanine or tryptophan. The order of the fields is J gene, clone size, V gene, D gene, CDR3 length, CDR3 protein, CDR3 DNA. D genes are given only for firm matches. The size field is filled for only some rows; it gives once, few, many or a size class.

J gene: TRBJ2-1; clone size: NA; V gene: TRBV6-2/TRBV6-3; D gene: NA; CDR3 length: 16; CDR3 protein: CASSKGGTVSYNEQFF; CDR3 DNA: TGTGCCAGCAGTAAGGGAGGTACGGTTAGCTACAATGAGCAGTTCTTC
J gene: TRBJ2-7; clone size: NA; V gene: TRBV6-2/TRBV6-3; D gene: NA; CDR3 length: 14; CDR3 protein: CASSYRSQRGEQYF; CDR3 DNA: TGTGCCAGCAGTTACCGTAGTCAGCGTGGGGAGCAGTACTTC
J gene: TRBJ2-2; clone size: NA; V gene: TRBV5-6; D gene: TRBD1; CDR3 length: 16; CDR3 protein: CASRLPGAGGTGELFF; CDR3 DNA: TGTGCCAGCAGACTTCCCGGTGCAGGGGGCACCGGGGAGCTGTTTTTT
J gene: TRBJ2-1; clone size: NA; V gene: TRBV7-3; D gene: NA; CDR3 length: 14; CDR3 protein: CASSLGNTPNEQFF; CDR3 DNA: TGTGCCAGCAGCTTAGGTAACACCCCAAATGAGCAGTTCTTC
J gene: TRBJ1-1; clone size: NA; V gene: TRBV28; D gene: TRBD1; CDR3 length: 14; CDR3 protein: CASLKRGRVSEAFF; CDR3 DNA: TGTGCCAGTTTAAAAAGGGGGCGCGTCTCTGAAGCTTTCTTT
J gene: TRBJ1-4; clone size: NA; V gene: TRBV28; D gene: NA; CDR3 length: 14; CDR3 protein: CASSLGTVNEKLFF; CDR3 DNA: TGTGCCAGCAGTTTAGGAACAGTTAATGAAAAACTGTTTTTT
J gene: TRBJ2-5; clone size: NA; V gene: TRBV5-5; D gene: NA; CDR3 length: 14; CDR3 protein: CASRRTGPGETQYF; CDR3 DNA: TGTGCCAGCAGGCGAACAGGGCCAGGCGAGACCCAGTACTTC
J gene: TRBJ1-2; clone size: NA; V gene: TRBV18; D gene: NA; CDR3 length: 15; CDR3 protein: CASSAGTGANYGYTF; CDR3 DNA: TGTGCCAGCTCGGCTGGGACGGGAGCTAACTATGGCTACACCTTC
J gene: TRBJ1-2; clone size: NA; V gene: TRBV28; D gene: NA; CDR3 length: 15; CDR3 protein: CASSRGRGRNYGYTF; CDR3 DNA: TGTGCCAGCAGTAGGGGGAGAGGAAGAAACTATGGCTACACCTTC
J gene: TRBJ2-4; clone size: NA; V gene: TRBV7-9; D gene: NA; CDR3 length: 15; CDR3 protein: CASSLVAGAKNIQYF; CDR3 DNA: TGTGCCAGCAGCTTAGTGGCGGGAGCCAAAAACATTCAGTACTTC
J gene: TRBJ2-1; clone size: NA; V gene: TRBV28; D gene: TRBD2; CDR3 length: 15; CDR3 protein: CASSFLGLAYNEQFF; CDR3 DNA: TGTGCCAGCAGTTTCCTGGGACTAGCATACAATGAGCAGTTCTTC
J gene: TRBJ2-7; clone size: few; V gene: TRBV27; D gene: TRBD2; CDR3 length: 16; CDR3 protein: CASSLISGGGTYEQYF; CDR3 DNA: TGTGCCAGCAGTTTAATTAGCGGGGGCGGGACCTACGAGCAGTACTTC
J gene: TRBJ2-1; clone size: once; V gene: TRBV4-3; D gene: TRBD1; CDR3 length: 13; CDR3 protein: CASSPRTGNEQFF; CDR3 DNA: TGCGCCAGCAGCCCCCGGACAGGGAATGAGCAGTTCTTC
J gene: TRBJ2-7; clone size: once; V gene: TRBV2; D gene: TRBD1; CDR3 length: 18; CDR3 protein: CASSDRDRGSLSSYEQYF; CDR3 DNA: TGTGCCAGCAGTGATCGGGACAGGGGGTCTCTTAGCTCCTACGAGCAGTACTTC
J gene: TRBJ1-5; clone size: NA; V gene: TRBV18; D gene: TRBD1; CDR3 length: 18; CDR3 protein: CASSPGTGGEWGNQPQHF; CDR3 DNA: TGTGCCAGCTCACCGGGGACAGGGGGCGAGTGGGGCAATCAGCCCCAGCATTTT
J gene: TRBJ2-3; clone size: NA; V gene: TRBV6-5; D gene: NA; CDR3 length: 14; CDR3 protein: CASSSPGRTDTQYF; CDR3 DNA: TGTGCCAGCAGTTCTCCTGGGCGCACAGATACGCAGTATTTT
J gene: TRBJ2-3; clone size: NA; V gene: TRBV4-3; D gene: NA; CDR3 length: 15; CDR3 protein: CASSQGGGSTDTQYF; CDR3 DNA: TGCGCCAGCAGCCAAGGAGGCGGGAGCACAGATACGCAGTATTTT
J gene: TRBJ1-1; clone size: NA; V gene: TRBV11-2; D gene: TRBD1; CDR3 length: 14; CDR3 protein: CASSFTGVRNEAFF; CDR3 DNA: TGTGCCAGCAGTTTCACAGGGGTCAGAAATGAAGCTTTCTTT
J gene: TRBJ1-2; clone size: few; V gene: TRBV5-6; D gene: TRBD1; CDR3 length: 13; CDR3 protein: CASSMQGAYGYTF; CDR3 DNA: TGTGCCAGCAGCATGCAGGGGGCGTATGGCTACACCTTC
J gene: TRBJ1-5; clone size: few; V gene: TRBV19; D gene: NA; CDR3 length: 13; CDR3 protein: CASSIRVGQPQHF; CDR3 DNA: TGTGCCAGTAGTATCAGGGTAGGTCAGCCCCAGCATTTT